This T cell receptor beta chain came from a study of blood T cell repertoires in COVID-19. As for the study in general: Sites across the United States, Italy and Spain contributed samples from acute and convalescent COVID-19. PBMCs, B-cell-depleted T cells, or T cells were the source of the cDNA or gDNA that made up the material.

Trimming removed 8 bases from V and 0 bases from J; junction bases left unmatched: 11. Germline V lookup: CDR1 SGHTA, CDR2 FQGNSA. CDR3 size: 17 residues. Original processing methods: Estimation of nucleated cell counts was performed using reference gene primer amplification. Measured with immunoSEQ multiplex PCR; TCRdb has only the in-frame clones, and not every one. Clone size and V and J calls were adopted from that table, with D and trimming inferred from the DNA. The sample shows about 50,000 clones, about 90% of them seen only once. The sequence came from a human donor with active COVID-19. The donor label of this sample is uncertain. The V call is TRBV7-2, the J call TRBJ2-2, with TRBD1 matching 8 bases. Sequenced: peripheral blood. CDR3 nucleotides: TGTGCCAGCCCCAAGACAGGGGTACCTACGAACACCGGGGAGCTGTTTTTT. Protein: CASPKTGVPTNTGELFF.